This T cell receptor beta chain came from a study of blood T cell repertoires in COVID-19. The overall study: Donors in the United States, Italy and Spain gave samples during acute or convalescent COVID-19. Sample material is recorded as cDNA or gDNA derived from T cells, B-cell-depleted T cells, or PBMCs.

Seattle's cohort entered during active infection and was followed longitudinally. The CDR3 extends over 13 amino acids. The V and J ends lost 5 bases and 6 bases, in that order; junction bases with no gene match: 7. Original processing notes: Amplification of reference gene primers provided the estimated nucleated cell counts. Some clones are missing from TCRdb's copy, which holds only in-frame ones; the method was immunoSEQ multiplex PCR. V and J calls and clone size follow that table, whereas D and trimming were derived from the DNA. The table records some 220,000 clones, approximately 83% of them present only once.

The chain is built from TRBV12-3 or TRBV12-4 and TRBJ2-7; 7 bases align to TRBD1. This receptor was identified in a woman in her 30s with COVID-19, enrolled during active disease. The sequencing sample was made of peripheral blood. The CDR3: CASSLTGAGEQYF. The CDR3 region has the DNA TGTGCCAGCAGTCTCACAGGGGCCGGCGAGCAGTACTTC.